This passage covers 7 T cell receptor beta chains from one sample sequenced in a study of blood T cell repertoires in COVID-19. Clones were read by immunoSEQ multiplex PCR, and TCRdb kept only the in-frame ones, dropping some. Of some 270,000 clones listed, about 88% are singletons. Material for sequencing was peripheral blood. These receptors all stem from a woman aged 40 to 50 who had recovered from COVID-19.

The gene calls are TRBV29-1 and TRBJ1-2; TRBD1 aligns across 10 bases. Germline CDR1 and CDR2: SQVTM and ANQGSEA. The CDR3 contains 13 residues. Trimming at V came to 1 base and at J to 8 bases, leaving 4 bases not matched to a gene. CDR3 region: CSVEGTGGRGYTF. The CDR3 DNA reads as TGCAGCGTTGAAGGGACAGGGGGTAGAGGCTACACCTTC.

The chain is built from TRBV7-2 and TRBJ1-3; D is ambiguous. Germline values: CDR1 SGHTA, CDR2 FQGNSA. V was pared by 4 bases and J by 0 bases, with 10 bases between. The CDR3 runs to 15 residues. The DNA for the CDR3 is TGTGCCAGCAGCTCATACAGATACTCTGGAAACACCATATATTTT. Translation gives CASSSYRYSGNTIYF.

The J gene is TRBJ1-6, the V gene TRBV6-5; D is possibly TRBD1 (6 bases). The V gene's germline CDR1 is MNHEY and CDR2 SVGAGI. CDR3 size: 14 residues. With 6 bases removed from V and 7 bases from J, the gap between germline ends came to 13 bases. The CDR3: CASSRDIPNSPLHF. The CDR3 DNA reads as TGTGCCAGCAGCCGGGACATCCCAAATTCACCCCTCCACTTT.

This chain joins TRBV2 and TRBJ2-1; 10 bases fit TRBD2. V dropped 5 bases and J dropped 6; count of bases not matched to a gene: 4. This CDR3 is 14 amino acids long. Germline lookup yields CDR1 SNHLY and CDR2 FYNNEI. This CDR3 is CASSSGRASNEQFF. CDR3 bases: TGTGCCAGCAGTAGCGGGAGGGCCTCCAATGAGCAGTTCTTC.

The rearrangement uses TRBV2 and TRBJ2-3, with D possibly TRBD2 on 6 matching bases. CDR3 length equals 13 residues. Trimming took off 5 bases at V and 6 bases at J, with 12 bases between the two ends. Germline V gives CDR1 SNHLY, CDR2 FYNNEI. Written as DNA, the CDR3 is TGTGCCAGCAGTCGACTAGGGGCGGATACGCAGTATTTT. Translated: CASSRLGADTQYF.

V is TRBV7-2 and J is TRBJ2-1; 8 bases are a match to TRBD2. In germline, CDR1 is SGHTA, CDR2 FQGNSA. The CDR3 contains 13 residues. The V and J ends lost 7 bases and 9 bases, in that order; junction bases with no gene match: 8. CDR3 DNA: TGTGCCAGCACCCCTGCCGCGGGAGGTGAGCAGTTCTTC. Protein product: CASTPAAGGEQFF.

V is TRBV6-5 and J is TRBJ2-2, with D perhaps matching TRBD1 (5 bases). In germline, CDR1 is MNHEY, CDR2 SVGAGI. The ends were cut back, 4 bases at V and 4 bases at J, with 13 bases in the middle. The CDR3 runs 15 residues. CDR3 in amino acids: CASSWAGPSTGELFF. DNA for the CDR3: TGTGCCAGCAGTTGGGCAGGGCCGAGCACCGGGGAGCTGTTTTTT.